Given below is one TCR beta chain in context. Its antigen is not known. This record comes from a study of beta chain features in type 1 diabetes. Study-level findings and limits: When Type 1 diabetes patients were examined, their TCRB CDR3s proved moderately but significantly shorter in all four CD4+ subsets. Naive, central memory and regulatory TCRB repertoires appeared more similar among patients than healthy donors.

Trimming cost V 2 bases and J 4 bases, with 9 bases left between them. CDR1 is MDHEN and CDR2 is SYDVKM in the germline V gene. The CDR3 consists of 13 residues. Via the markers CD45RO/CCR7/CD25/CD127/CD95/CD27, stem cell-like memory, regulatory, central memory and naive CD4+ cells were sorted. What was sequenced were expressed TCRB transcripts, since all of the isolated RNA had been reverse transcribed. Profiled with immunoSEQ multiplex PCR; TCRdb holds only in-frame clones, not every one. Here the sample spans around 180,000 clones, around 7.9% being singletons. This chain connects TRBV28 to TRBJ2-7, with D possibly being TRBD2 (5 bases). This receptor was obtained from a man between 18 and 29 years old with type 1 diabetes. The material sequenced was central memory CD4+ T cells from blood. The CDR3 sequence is CASSLRGNYEQYF. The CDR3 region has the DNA TGTGCCAGCAGTTTACGGGGTAATTACGAGCAGTACTTC. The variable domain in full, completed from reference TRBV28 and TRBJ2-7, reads DVKVTQSSRYLVKRTGEKVFLECVQDMDHENMFWYRQDPGLGLRLIYFSYDVKMKEKGDIPEGYSVSREKKERFSLILESASTNQTSMYLCASSLRGNYEQYFGPGTRLTVT.